This T cell receptor (beta chain) was captured in a study of T cells in Graves' hyperthyroidism and ophthalmopathy (dated by TCRdb to the late 2010s). For the study in its entirety: Peripheral blood was collected at initial diagnosis, before any treatment. To identify TCR V-J signatures that set the groups apart, the researchers used a discovery cohort of 100 patients, made up of roughly 40 with Graves' ophthalmopathy and some 58 with stable Graves' hyperthyroidism. In addition, the study compared T-cell repertoires in thyroid tissue and in blood from about 6 Graves' hyperthyroidism patients. Following sampling, methimazole starting at 30 mg daily was given to hyperthyroidism patients, and high-dose intravenous methylprednisolone was given to ophthalmopathy patients. An independent validation cohort of under 20 hyperthyroidism patients and about 16 patients who later progressed to ophthalmopathy tested prospective prediction of ophthalmopathy. The 100 discovery patients were divided at random into training and test sets in a 7:3 ratio. The paper reports TCR Vbeta CDR3 sequencing of fewer than 150 peripheral blood samples: around 41 ophthalmopathy, fewer than 85 hyperthyroidism and roughly 17 progressor patients.

This clonotype was observed at least ten times. Its binding antigen is unknown. No base quality information exists; no much larger clone differs at one position. Unmatched junction bases come to 3, with V trimmed by 8 bases and J by 3 bases. The germline V gene encodes CDR1 SEHNR and CDR2 FQNEAQ (reference sequence). The CDR3 spans 12 residues, from the cysteine through the phenylalanine. The sequence is cut down to CDR3 DNA, 36 bases in frame from base 1. Here is what the overall study found, with its caveats: In validation, progression to ophthalmopathy was predicted by the model with 65% to 71% sensitivity and around 76% specificity, a median of roughly 6 months before onset. Blood samples also contained most of the expanded thyroid clonotypes (frequency above 0.001), which suggests that blood repertoires may reflect thyroid immune responses. No statistical method was used to fix the sample size in advance, and group allocation was not hidden from the investigators. Ophthalmopathy was separated from stable hyperthyroidism by a 13 V-J signature model, with 87.88% sensitivity and around 81% specificity obtained in cross-validation and 80%/75% obtained in testing.

Stable Graves' hyperthyroidism was defined as no progression to ophthalmopathy during 18 months of follow-up. Hyperthyroidism patients were aged 18 to 65 years and newly diagnosed, with disease duration of less than 2 months. The study excluded patients with uncontrolled infections, other autoimmune diseases, pregnancy or lactation. Diagnoses relied on clinical symptoms, serum thyroxine and TRAb, thyroid ultrasound and orbital computed tomography. PBMCs were isolated from around 10 ml of fresh peripheral blood by Ficoll-Paque density gradient centrifugation. Total RNA was extracted with Trizol reagent, and quality was checked on an Agilent 2100 Bioanalyzer. The TCR beta CDR3 regions were amplified from RNA transcripts. The first round of RT-PCR for the TCR CDR3 was performed with the HTBI primer set and the Qiagen OneStep RT-PCR kit. Libraries were constructed in a second round of multiplex PCR, after which size selection and purification were carried out. Libraries were sequenced paired-end with 100 bp reads on an Illumina HiSeq2000. Per the original workflow: SOAPnuke was used to process the raw data, removing reads that contained adapters or uncalled bases, had a mean Phred below 15, or lacked an exact match to the constant primer or identifier. High-quality paired reads were merged using COPE v1.2.5, and each unique nucleotide sequence was defined as a clonotype. MiTCR v1.1 was used to align clonotypes to the IMGT TRBV, TRBD and TRBJ reference segments. Analysis was restricted to V-J combinations with a frequency above 0.0001, which covered 99.2% of repertoires. The TCS score was defined as the ratio of F50 (clonal expansion) to E x V (chaos), calculated using BLOSUM62-based TCRdist between CDR3 peptides within each V-J. Welch's t-statistics and random forest reduced fewer than 600 V-J features to 13, which were used in a naive Bayes classifier (R e1071). The public reads were run again by TCRdb, first through fastp at Q25 and then through MiXCR, and only productive beta chains were kept. Rows matching on CDR3 protein sequence are summarized as one entry with the most common DNA and genes. In this record, the V and J calls reflect TCRdb's handling and not the investigators' own analysis. The sample table contains 550,000 to 800,000 distinct CDR3 sequences; only one count was recorded for roughly 17% of them. The biggest ten clones account for roughly 15% of the sample.

Sequenced sample: blood. The rearrangement combines TRBV7-9 with TRBJ1-2, with 7 bases aligning to TRBD1. The receptor's source is a man aged 45 to 65 with Graves' hyperthyroidism. The sequenced DNA: TGTGCCAGCTATACAGGGGACTATGGCTACACCTTC. This codes for CASYTGDYGYTF.